Described below is a single TCR beta chain sequence and its context. Antigen: not known. The sample comes from a study of CD8 T cells in ankylosing spondylitis. The study's findings and limits: As reported, disease-linked clones showed significant enrichment in matched ankylosing spondylitis synovial fluid. The study identified a TCR beta motif of under ten highly homologous variants that appeared characteristic of ankylosing spondylitis blood.

TCRdb ran MiXCR on the 5' RACE reads and lists one entry per CDR3 protein. This table has 650,000 to 800,000 distinct CDR3 sequences, around 19% appearing once. This CDR3 is built from 15 residues. The germline CDR1 and CDR2 sequences are MDHEN and SYDVKM. V was cut by 4 bases and J by 0 bases, with 13 bases left in between. The chain joins TRBV28 to TRBJ2-7; no definite D call. This clonotype originated in a male donor with ankylosing spondylitis. What was sequenced was blood, either unsorted or a sorted T cell fraction (not recorded which). In DNA, the CDR3 is TGTGCCAGCAGTTCTTACGGCGGAAGCTCCTACGAGCAGTACTTC. It yields the protein CASSSYGGSSYEQYF.